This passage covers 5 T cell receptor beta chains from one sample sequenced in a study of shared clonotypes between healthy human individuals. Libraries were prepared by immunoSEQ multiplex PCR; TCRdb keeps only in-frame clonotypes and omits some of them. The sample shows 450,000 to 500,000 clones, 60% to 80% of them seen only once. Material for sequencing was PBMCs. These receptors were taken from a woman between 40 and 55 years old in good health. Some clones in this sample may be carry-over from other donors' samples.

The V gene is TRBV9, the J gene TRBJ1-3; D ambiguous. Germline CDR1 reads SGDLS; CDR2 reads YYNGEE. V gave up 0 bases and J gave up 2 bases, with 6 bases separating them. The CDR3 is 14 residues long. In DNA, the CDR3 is TGTGCCAGCAGCGTAGCAGAGCCTGGAAACACCATATATTTT. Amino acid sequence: CASSVAEPGNTIYF.

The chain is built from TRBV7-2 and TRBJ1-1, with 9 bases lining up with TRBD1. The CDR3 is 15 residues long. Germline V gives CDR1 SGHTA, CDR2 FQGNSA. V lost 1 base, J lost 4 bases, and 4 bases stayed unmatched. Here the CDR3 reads CASSLGGTGITEAFF. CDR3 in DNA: TGTGCCAGCAGCTTAGGCGGGACAGGGATCACTGAAGCTTTCTTT.

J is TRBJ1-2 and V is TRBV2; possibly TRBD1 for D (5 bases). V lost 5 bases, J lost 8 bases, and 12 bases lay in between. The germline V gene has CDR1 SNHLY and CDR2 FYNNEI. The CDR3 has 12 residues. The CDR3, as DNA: TGTGCCAGCAGTTCTTCAGGGTCCGGCTACACCTTC. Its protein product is CASSSSGSGYTF.

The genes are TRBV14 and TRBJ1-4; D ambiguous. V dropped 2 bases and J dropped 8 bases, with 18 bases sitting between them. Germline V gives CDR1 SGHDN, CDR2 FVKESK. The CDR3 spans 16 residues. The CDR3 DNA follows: TGTGCCAGCAGCCAAAACACACCAGCCGTCGGCGAAAAACTGTTTTTT. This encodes CASSQNTPAVGEKLFF. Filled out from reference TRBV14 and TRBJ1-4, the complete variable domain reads EAGVTQFPSHSVIEKGQTVTLRCDPISGHDNLYWYRRVMGKEIKFLLHFVKESKQDESGMPNNRFLAERTGGTYSTLKVQPAELEDSGVYFCASSQNTPAVGEKLFFGSGTQLSVL.

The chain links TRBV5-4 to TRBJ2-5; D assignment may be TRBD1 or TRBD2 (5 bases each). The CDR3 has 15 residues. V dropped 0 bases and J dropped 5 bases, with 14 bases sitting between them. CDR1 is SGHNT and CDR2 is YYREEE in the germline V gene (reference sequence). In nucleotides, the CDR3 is TGTGCCAGCAGCTTGGGGTCTTCGGGGCGGGAGACCCAGTACTTC. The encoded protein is CASSLGSSGRETQYF.